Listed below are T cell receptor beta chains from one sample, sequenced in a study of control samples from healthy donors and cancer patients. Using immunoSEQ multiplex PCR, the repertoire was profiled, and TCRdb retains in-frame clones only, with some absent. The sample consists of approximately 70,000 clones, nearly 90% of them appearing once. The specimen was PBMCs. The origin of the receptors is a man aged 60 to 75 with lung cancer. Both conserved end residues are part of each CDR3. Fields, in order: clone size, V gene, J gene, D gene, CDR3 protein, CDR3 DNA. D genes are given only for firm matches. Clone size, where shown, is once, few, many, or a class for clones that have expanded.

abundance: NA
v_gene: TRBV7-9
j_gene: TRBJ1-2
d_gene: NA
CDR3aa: CASTVTSGDYGYTF
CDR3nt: TGTGCCAGTACGGTGACGTCGGGGGACTATGGCTACACCTTC

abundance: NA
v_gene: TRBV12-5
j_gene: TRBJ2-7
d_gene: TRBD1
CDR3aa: CASGLPGDRGFEQYF
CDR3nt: TGTGCTAGTGGTTTGCCGGGGGACAGGGGTTTCGAGCAGTACTTC

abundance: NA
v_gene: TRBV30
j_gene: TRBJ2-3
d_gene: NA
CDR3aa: CAWSAGLSTDTQYF
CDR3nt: TGTGCCTGGAGTGCCGGGCTTAGCACAGATACGCAGTATTTT

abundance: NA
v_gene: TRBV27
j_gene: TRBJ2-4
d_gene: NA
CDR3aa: CASSHRDLQTQKVYF
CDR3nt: TGTGCCAGCAGTCACCGGGACTTACAAACCCAAAAGGTGTACTTC

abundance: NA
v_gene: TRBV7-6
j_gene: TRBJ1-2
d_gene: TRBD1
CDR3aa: CASKAGQGDYGYTF
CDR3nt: TGTGCCAGCAAAGCTGGACAGGGAGACTATGGCTACACCTTC

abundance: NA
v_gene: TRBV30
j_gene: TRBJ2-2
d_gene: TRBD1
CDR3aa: CAWSLKGQRYTGELFF
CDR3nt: TGTGCCTGGTCTTTGAAGGGACAGAGATACACCGGGGAGCTGTTTTTT

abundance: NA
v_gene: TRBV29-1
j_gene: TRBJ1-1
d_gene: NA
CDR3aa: CSVELAVNTEAFF
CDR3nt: TGCAGCGTTGAATTGGCAGTAAACACTGAAGCTTTCTTT

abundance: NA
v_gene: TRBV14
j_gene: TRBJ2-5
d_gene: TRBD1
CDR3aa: CASSHGGTGRRKTQYF
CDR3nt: TGTGCCAGCAGCCACGGTGGGACAGGCAGGAGAAAGACCCAGTACTTC

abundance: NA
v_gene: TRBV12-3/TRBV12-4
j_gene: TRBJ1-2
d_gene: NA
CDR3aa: CASSFQRNYGYTF
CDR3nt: TGTGCCAGCAGTTTTCAGAGAAACTATGGCTACACCTTC

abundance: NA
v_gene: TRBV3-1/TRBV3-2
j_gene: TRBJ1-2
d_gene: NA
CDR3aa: CASSHQYGYTF
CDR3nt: TGTGCCAGCAGCCATCAATATGGCTACACCTTC

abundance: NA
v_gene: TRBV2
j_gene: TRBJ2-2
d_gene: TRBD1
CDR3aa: CASSRGGANTGELFF
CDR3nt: TGTGCCAGCAGTAGAGGGGGCGCAAACACCGGGGAGCTGTTTTTT

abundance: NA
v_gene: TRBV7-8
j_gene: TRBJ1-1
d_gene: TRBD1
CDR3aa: CASSTFRGTEAFF
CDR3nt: TGTGCCAGCAGCACGTTCAGGGGGACTGAAGCTTTCTTT

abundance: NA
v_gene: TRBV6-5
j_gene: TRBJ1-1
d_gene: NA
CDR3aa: CASSYDSNTEAFF
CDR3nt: TGTGCCAGCAGCTACGACAGTAACACTGAAGCTTTCTTT

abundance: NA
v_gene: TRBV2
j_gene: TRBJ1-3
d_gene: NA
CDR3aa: CASSVGQTITGNTIYF
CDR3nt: TGTGCCAGCAGTGTGGGGCAGACGATCACTGGAAACACCATATATTTT

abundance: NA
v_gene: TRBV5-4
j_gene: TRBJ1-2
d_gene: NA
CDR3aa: CASSFEAGNYGYTF
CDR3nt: TGTGCCAGCAGCTTTGAGGCAGGGAACTATGGCTACACCTTC

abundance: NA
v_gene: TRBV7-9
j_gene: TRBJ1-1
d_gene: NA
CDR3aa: CASSSTGLNTEAFF
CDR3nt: TGTGCCAGCAGCTCCACAGGGTTGAACACTGAAGCTTTCTTT

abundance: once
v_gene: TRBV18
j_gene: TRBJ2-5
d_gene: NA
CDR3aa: CASSPRQLQETQYF
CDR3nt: TGTGCCAGCTCACCCCGACAGCTACAAGAGACCCAGTACTTC

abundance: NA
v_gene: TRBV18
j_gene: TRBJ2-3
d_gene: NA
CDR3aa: CASSPYSVAGYSSTDTQYF
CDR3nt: TGTGCCAGCTCACCCTATTCGGTTGCGGGGTATTCTAGCACAGATACGCAGTATTTT

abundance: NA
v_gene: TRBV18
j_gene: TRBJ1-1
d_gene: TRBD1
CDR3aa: CASSPLGQGDSNTEAFF
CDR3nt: TGTGCCAGCTCACCACTGGGACAGGGGGATTCGAACACTGAAGCTTTCTTT

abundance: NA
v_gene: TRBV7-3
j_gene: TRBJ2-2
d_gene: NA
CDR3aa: CASSLGSRTGELFF
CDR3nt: TGTGCCAGCAGCTTAGGAAGCCGCACCGGGGAGCTGTTTTTT

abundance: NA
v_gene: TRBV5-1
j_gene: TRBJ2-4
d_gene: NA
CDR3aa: CASSLDGGTKNIQYF
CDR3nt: TGCGCCAGCAGCTTGGATGGGGGAACCAAAAACATTCAGTACTTC

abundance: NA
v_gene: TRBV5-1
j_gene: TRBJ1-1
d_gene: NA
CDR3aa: CASKAQGMNTEAFF
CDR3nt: TGCGCCAGCAAAGCACAGGGAATGAACACTGAAGCTTTCTTT

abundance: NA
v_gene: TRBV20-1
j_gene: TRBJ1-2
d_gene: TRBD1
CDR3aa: CSASRDSYGYTF
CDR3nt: TGCAGTGCTAGTCGGGACAGCTATGGCTACACCTTC

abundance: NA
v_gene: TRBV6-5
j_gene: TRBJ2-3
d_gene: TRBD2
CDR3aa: CASSYRGGGSTDTQYF
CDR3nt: TGTGCCAGCAGTTACAGGGGCGGGGGATCCACAGATACGCAGTATTTT

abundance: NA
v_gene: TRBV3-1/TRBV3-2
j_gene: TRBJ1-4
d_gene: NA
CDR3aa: CASSLLSGTVVKLFF
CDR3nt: TGTGCCAGCAGCCTCCTTTCCGGGACGGTCGTAAAACTGTTTTTT

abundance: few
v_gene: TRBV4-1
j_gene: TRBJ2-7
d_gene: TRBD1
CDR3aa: CASSSPTGTSYEQYF
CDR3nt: TGCGCCAGCAGCTCCCCGACAGGGACGTCCTACGAGCAGTACTTC

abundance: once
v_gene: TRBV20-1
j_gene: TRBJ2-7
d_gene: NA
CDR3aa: CSARVGTEQYF
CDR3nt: TGCAGTGCTAGGGTTGGTACCGAGCAGTACTTC

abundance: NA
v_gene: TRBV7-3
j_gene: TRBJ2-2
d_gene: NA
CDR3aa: CASSLPGTNTGELFF
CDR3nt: TGTGCCAGCAGCTTACCAGGCACGAACACCGGGGAGCTGTTTTTT

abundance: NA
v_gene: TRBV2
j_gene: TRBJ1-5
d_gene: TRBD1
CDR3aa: CAAGTGTNQPQHF
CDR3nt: TGTGCCGCCGGGACAGGGACCAATCAGCCCCAGCATTTT

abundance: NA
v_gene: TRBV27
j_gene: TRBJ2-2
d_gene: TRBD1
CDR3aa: CASSLSRQGGELFF
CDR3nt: TGTGCCAGCAGTTTATCTCGACAGGGCGGGGAGCTGTTTTTT

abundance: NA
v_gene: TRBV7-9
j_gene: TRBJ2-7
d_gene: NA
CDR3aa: CASSGHSSYEQYF
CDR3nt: TGTGCCAGCAGCGGACACAGCTCCTACGAGCAGTACTTC

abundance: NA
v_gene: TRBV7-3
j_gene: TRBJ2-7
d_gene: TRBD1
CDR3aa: CASSLSGAYRGSGEQYF
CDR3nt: TGTGCCAGCAGCTTATCCGGTGCCTACAGGGGCTCGGGCGAGCAGTACTTC

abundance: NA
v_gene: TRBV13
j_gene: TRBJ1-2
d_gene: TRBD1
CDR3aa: CASSYAGQGADGYTF
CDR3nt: TGTGCCAGCAGCTATGCCGGACAGGGGGCCGATGGCTACACCTTC

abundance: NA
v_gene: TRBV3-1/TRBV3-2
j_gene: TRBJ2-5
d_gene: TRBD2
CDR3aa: CASSQPSGGVQETQYF
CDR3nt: TGTGCCAGCAGCCAACCTAGCGGGGGGGTCCAGGAGACCCAGTACTTC

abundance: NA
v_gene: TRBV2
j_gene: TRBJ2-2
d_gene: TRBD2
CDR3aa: CASSAGAGGTGELFF
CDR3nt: TGTGCCAGCAGTGCAGGAGCGGGGGGCACCGGGGAGCTGTTTTTT

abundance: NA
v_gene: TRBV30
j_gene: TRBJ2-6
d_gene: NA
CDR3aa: CAWTVGDSGANVLTF
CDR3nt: TGTGCCTGGACGGTCGGAGACTCTGGGGCCAACGTCCTGACTTTC

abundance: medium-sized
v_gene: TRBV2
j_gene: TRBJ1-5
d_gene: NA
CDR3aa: CASSEAQVSQPQHF
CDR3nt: TGTGCCAGCAGTGAAGCACAGGTTTCTCAGCCCCAGCATTTT

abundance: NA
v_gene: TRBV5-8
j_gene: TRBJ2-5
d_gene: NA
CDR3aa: CASSYGTEYQETQYF
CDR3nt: TGTGCCAGCAGTTATGGGACTGAGTACCAAGAGACCCAGTACTTC

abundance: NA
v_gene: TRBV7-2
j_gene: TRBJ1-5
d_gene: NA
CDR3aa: CASSLEAGYGNQPQHF
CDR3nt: TGTGCCAGCAGCTTAGAGGCAGGGTATGGCAATCAGCCCCAGCATTTT

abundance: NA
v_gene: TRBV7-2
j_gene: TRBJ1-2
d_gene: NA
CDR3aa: CASSLVGAGGYTF
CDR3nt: TGTGCCAGCAGCTTAGTGGGGGCTGGGGGCTACACCTTC

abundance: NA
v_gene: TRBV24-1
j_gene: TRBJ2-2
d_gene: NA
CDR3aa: CATSGYSGRGYTGELFF
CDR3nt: TGTGCCACCAGTGGATATTCTGGACGGGGCTACACCGGGGAGCTGTTTTTT

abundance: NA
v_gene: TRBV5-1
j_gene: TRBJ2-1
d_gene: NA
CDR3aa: CASSLRGAGLYNEQFF
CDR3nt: TGCGCCAGCAGCTTAAGAGGGGCGGGGCTTTACAATGAGCAGTTCTTC

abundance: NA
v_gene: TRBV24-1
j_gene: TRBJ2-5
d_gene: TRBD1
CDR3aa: CATSGTGGIETQYF
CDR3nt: TGTGCCACCAGCGGGACAGGGGGGATAGAGACCCAGTACTTC

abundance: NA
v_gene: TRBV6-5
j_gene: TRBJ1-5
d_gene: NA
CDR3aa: CASTQGQAGQPQHF
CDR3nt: TGTGCCAGCACTCAGGGGCAGGCAGGCCAGCCCCAGCATTTT

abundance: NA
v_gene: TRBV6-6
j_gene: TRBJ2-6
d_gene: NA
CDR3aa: CASSSTWEGANVLTF
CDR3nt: TGTGCCAGCAGTTCTACATGGGAGGGGGCCAACGTCCTGACTTTC